The next 30 T cell receptor beta chains were all read from a single sample in a study of T-cell memory formation after mild COVID-19. TCRdb re-analysed the 5' RACE reads in MiXCR, keeping a single row per CDR3 protein. The table has 160,000 or so distinct CDR3 sequences, around 30% seen once. Sequenced sample: PBMCs or a T cell subset sorted from them (not recorded which). These receptors were collected from an adult woman who had mild COVID-19 (a few samples of this study predate the infection). Cell type and time point are not known.

The chain is built from TRBV4-2 and TRBJ2-2; D is unclear. The germline V and J ends were trimmed by 0 bases and 6 bases, with 8 bases remaining between them. The germline CDR1 and CDR2 sequences are LGHNA and YNFKEQ. The CDR3 contains 14 residues. This chain's CDR3 is CASSQDQWAGELFF. The CDR3 coding sequence is TGTGCCAGCAGCCAAGATCAGTGGGCCGGGGAGCTGTTTTTT.

The chain joins TRBV7-2 to TRBJ2-3; 12 nucleotides align to TRBD2. The CDR3 covers 18 residues. The V and J ends lost 4 bases and 5 bases, in that order; junction bases with no gene match: 13. The germline V gene encodes CDR1 SGHTA and CDR2 FQGNSA. As DNA, the CDR3 is TGTGCCAGCAGCTCGGGACTAGCGGGTTTCGGAGGAGGAGATACGCAGTATTTT. Its translation: CASSSGLAGFGGGDTQYF. The entire variable domain, with the rest obtained from reference TRBV7-2 and TRBJ2-3, is as follows: GAGVSQSPSNKVTEKGKDVELRCDPISGHTALYWYRQSLGQGLEFLIYFQGNSAPDKSGLPSDRFSAERTGGSVSTLTIQRTQQEDSAVYLCASSSGLAGFGGGDTQYFGPGTRLTVL.

The chain is built from TRBV20-1 and TRBJ1-5, with 11 positions matching TRBD1. Germline V gene data show CDR1 as DFQATT and CDR2 as SNEGSKA (reference sequence). The CDR3 extends over 15 amino acids. With V trimmed by 6 bases and J by 4 bases, 8 bases remained unmatched. CDR3 protein: CSARRTGGLNQPQHF. The CDR3 DNA follows: TGCAGTGCGAGAAGGACAGGGGGCCTTAATCAGCCCCAGCATTTT.

The V gene is TRBV12-3 or TRBV12-4, the J gene TRBJ2-3; the D gene could be TRBD1 or TRBD2 (5 bases each). CDR3 length: 15 amino acids. The V gene lost 5 bases and the J gene lost 5 bases, with 17 bases spanning the gap. The chain's CDR3 is CASSRKTVAGDTQYF. CDR3 bases: TGTGCCAGCAGTCGGAAGACAGTTGCGGGAGATACGCAGTATTTT.

The V call is TRBV27, the J call TRBJ2-2, with D maybe TRBD2 (6 bases). The CDR3 consists of 15 residues. In germline, CDR1 is MNHEY, CDR2 SMNVEV (reference sequence). The germline V and J ends were trimmed by 3 bases and 4 bases, with 12 bases remaining between them. This CDR3 is CASSFGGSGTGELFF. CDR3 in DNA: TGTGCCAGCAGTTTCGGAGGGTCGGGCACCGGGGAGCTGTTTTTT.

In this sample, this clonotype turned up once. This sequence joins TRBV5-1 and TRBJ2-7; weak D call: TRBD2 (6 bases). Trimming left V 1 base short and J 7 bases short, with 15 bases between. Germline lookup yields CDR1 SGHRS and CDR2 YFSETQ. The CDR3 sequence is 14 residues long. CDR3 residues: CASSLWGDPSEQYF. The CDR3 nucleotides read TGCGCCAGCAGCTTGTGGGGGGACCCTAGTGAGCAGTACTTC.

CDR3 nucleotide sequence: TGTGCCAGCAGCTCCCTAGCGGGGGGACTCTCTGGGGCCAACGTCCTGACTTTC. Translating gives CASSSLAGGLSGANVLTF. The chain couples TRBV13 to TRBJ2-6; TRBD2 matches 11 bases. The germline V gene has CDR1 PRHDT and CDR2 FYEKMQ (reference sequence). The CDR3 runs 18 residues. J was trimmed by 0 bases and V by 4 bases; bases with no gene match: 5.

This clonotype was picked up a small number of times. This chain links TRBV6-5 with TRBJ2-1; D gene ambiguous. Trimming left V 5 bases short and J 9 bases short, with 8 bases between. The CDR3 covers 11 residues. Looked up from germline, CDR1 is MNHEY and CDR2 is SVGAGI. CDR3 residues: CASSGVSEQFF. As DNA, the CDR3 is TGTGCCAGCAGTGGGGTGAGTGAGCAGTTCTTC.

V and J are TRBV3-1 and TRBJ1-5, with TRBD1 matching over 10 bases. CDR1 is LGHDT, CDR2 YNNKEL, per germline (reference sequence). V lost 4 bases, J lost 4 bases, and 4 bases stayed unmatched. CDR3 length: 15 residues. The CDR3 sequence is CASSPTGQGNQPQHF. The CDR3 DNA reads as TGTGCCAGCAGCCCGACGGGACAGGGGAATCAGCCCCAGCATTTT.

This clonotype has just a few counts. The V gene is TRBV6-2 or TRBV6-3, the J gene TRBJ1-5; no clear D. The CDR3 runs 16 residues. V gave up 2 bases and J gave up 1 base, with 12 bases separating them. Germline V lookup: CDR1 MNHEY, CDR2 SVGEGT. CDR3: CASSYIPGDSNQPQHF. As DNA, the CDR3 is TGTGCCAGCAGTTACATCCCAGGTGACAGCAATCAGCCCCAGCATTTT.

The chain combines TRBV5-5 with TRBJ2-3, with 9 nucleotides matching TRBD1. V gave up 4 bases and J gave up 0 bases; unmatched junction bases: 6. This CDR3 is 16 amino acids long. The germline V gene encodes CDR1 SGHKS and CDR2 YYEKEE (reference sequence). The CDR3 DNA sequence: TGTGCCAGCAGCCTACCCGGGACAGGGAGCACAGATACGCAGTATTTT. Protein product: CASSLPGTGSTDTQYF. The variable domain in full, completed from reference TRBV5-5 and TRBJ2-3, reads DAGVTQSPTHLIKTRGQQVTLRCSPISGHKSVSWYQQVLGQGPQFIFQYYEKEERGRGNFPDRFSARQFPNYSSELNVNALLLGDSALYLCASSLPGTGSTDTQYFGPGTRLTVL.

The rearrangement uses TRBV21-1 and TRBJ2-7; the D segment call TRBD1 is taken from the table without a DNA check. TRBV21-1 is a recognized pseudogene. This CDR3 comprises 16 residues. CDR3 sequence: CASSPRGWDHPYEQYF. The CDR3, as DNA: TGTGCCAGCAGCCCTCGAGGGTGGGACCACCCCTACGAGCAGTACTTC.

This clonotype was observed a handful of times. The chain uses TRBV6-1 and TRBJ2-5; D is unclear. Germline V gene lookup returns CDR1 MNHNS and CDR2 SASEGT. Between the trimmed V and J ends, which lost 2 bases and 7 bases, there was a span of 8 bases. This CDR3 is 12 amino acids long. The CDR3 DNA reads TGTGCCAGCAGTGAACTTGCGAGGACCCAGTACTTC. This codes for CASSELARTQYF.

The rearrangement links TRBV7-2 to TRBJ2-1; 9 bases fit TRBD2. CDR3 length: 14 residues. The junction had 6 bases not matched to a gene; V was cut back by 5 bases and J by 7 bases. CDR1 and CDR2 (germline): SGHTA, FQGNSA. Here the CDR3 reads CASSSSGSRNEQFF. CDR3 DNA: TGTGCCAGCAGCAGTAGCGGGAGTAGGAATGAGCAGTTCTTC.

DNA for the CDR3: TGTGCCAGCAGACCTCAGGGGGGGCCGAGTCCCTACGAGCAGTACTTC. Protein sequence: CASRPQGGPSPYEQYF. The J gene is TRBJ2-7, the V gene TRBV5-5, with D perhaps being TRBD1 or TRBD2 (7 bases each). Looked up from germline, CDR1 is SGHKS and CDR2 is YYEKEE (reference sequence). V lost 5 bases and J lost 2, with 20 bases in between. The CDR3 is made up of 16 amino acids.

CDR3 bases: TGTGCCAGCAGTCCCGGGGGAGGTACGCAGTATTTT. This codes for CASSPGGGTQYF. This sequence joins TRBV12-3 or TRBV12-4 and TRBJ2-3, with D tentatively TRBD2 (6 bases). The CDR3 runs 12 residues. The germline V and J ends were trimmed by 5 bases and 8 bases, with 11 bases remaining between them.

The table lists this clonotype with a few counts. The rearrangement uses TRBV10-3 and TRBJ1-1, with D uncertain. There are 14 residues in the CDR3. The V gene's germline CDR1 is ENHRY and CDR2 SYGVKD. The V end lost 10 bases, the J end lost 5 bases, and 20 bases lay between the germline ends. The CDR3 is CATSEVSGRTEAFF. The CDR3 DNA sequence: TGTGCCACCAGCGAAGTCAGCGGGCGGACTGAAGCTTTCTTT.

This clonotype occurred a few times. The chain joins TRBV29-1 to TRBJ2-5, with 9 bases aligning to TRBD1. This CDR3 region has 14 residues. J was trimmed by 5 bases and V by 6 bases; bases with no gene match: 10. Germline assignment: CDR1 SQVTM and CDR2 ANQGSEA. Here the CDR3 reads CSVGDRANYETQYF. The CDR3 DNA reads as TGCAGCGTGGGGGACAGGGCGAATTACGAGACCCAGTACTTC.

The genes are TRBV20-1 and TRBJ1-1, with 8 bases fitting TRBD1. Per the germline V gene, CDR1 is DFQATT and CDR2 is SNEGSKA (reference sequence). V trimming: 3 bases; J trimming: 4 bases; junction bases outside the gene matches: 1. This CDR3 has 12 amino acids. CDR3 sequence: CSARDRATEAFF. The DNA for the CDR3 is TGCAGTGCTAGGGACAGGGCCACTGAAGCTTTCTTT.

This clonotype appeared a few times. In DNA, the CDR3 is TGTGCCAGCAGTCCTATGGACAGGGCGGATCAGGGGTCACCCCTCCACTTT. It encodes CASSPMDRADQGSPLHF. The rearrangement uses TRBV5-5 and TRBJ1-6; 8 nucleotides agree with TRBD1. Germline V lookup: CDR1 SGHKS, CDR2 YYEKEE (reference sequence). V lost 5 bases, J lost 10 bases, and 17 bases stayed unmatched. The CDR3 sequence is 17 residues long.

The chain employs TRBV30 and TRBJ1-1, with 7 bases identical to TRBD1. The CDR3 totals 14 residues. Germline V gene sequence: CDR1 GTSNPN, CDR2 SVGIG (reference sequence). J gave up 6 bases and V 0 bases, and 7 bases lay outside the gene matches. The CDR3 region is CAWSVVRGKAEAFF. CDR3 bases: TGTGCCTGGAGTGTGGTCAGGGGGAAGGCTGAAGCTTTCTTT. Complete variable domain (other parts from reference TRBV30 and TRBJ1-1): SQTIHQWPATLVQPVGSPLSLECTVEGTSNPNLYWYRQAAGRGLQLLFYSVGIGQISSEVPQNLSASRPQDRQFILSSKKLLLSDSGFYLCAWSVVRGKAEAFFGQGTRLTVV.

This sequence joins TRBV20-1 and TRBJ2-7; 8 nucleotides match TRBD1. This CDR3 has 12 residues. The germline CDR1 and CDR2 sequences are DFQATT and SNEGSKA (reference sequence). J gave up 3 bases and V 3 bases, and 1 base lay outside the gene matches. The CDR3 DNA is TGCAGTGCTAGGACAGGGGACTACGAGCAGTACTTC. Encoded protein: CSARTGDYEQYF.

This clonotype was detected a few times. The chain uses TRBV28 and TRBJ1-5, with 10 bases matching TRBD1. J was trimmed by 7 bases and V by 5 bases; bases with no gene match: 8. This CDR3 has 15 amino acids. CDR1 and CDR2 (germline): MDHEN, SYDVKM. The CDR3 sequence is CASSIRQGAYQPQHF. CDR3 DNA sequence: TGTGCCAGCAGTATAAGACAGGGGGCGTACCAGCCCCAGCATTTT.

CDR3 nucleotide sequence: TGCGCCAGCAGCCAAGGACAGGGGACGGAGGAGACCCAGTACTTC. Its translation: CASSQGQGTEETQYF. The rearrangement joins TRBV4-1 to TRBJ2-5; 8 bases fit TRBD1. The V and J ends lost 1 base and 5 bases, in that order; junction bases with no gene match: 6. The CDR3 has 15 residues. Germline V CDR1 and CDR2: MGHRA, YSYEKL.

This clonotype appeared many times. The chain carries TRBV5-5 and TRBJ1-3; the D is unclear. CDR1 is SGHKS, CDR2 YYEKEE, per germline (reference sequence). V was shortened by 2 bases and J by 3 bases, with 12 bases between the two germline ends. CDR3 size: 15 residues. This CDR3 reads CASSFRMGGGNTIYF. In nucleotides, the CDR3 is TGTGCCAGCAGCTTCAGAATGGGAGGTGGAAACACCATATATTTT. Full variable domain (rest looked up from reference TRBV5-5 and TRBJ1-3): DAGVTQSPTHLIKTRGQQVTLRCSPISGHKSVSWYQQVLGQGPQFIFQYYEKEERGRGNFPDRFSARQFPNYSSELNVNALLLGDSALYLCASSFRMGGGNTIYFGEGSWLTVV.

V is TRBV7-9 and J is TRBJ2-7, with 7 nucleotides matching TRBD1. In germline, CDR1 is SEHNR, CDR2 FQNEAQ (reference sequence). The CDR3 sequence is 12 residues long. The ends lost 10 bases at V and 2 bases at J; junction bases unmatched: 5. The CDR3 here is CATRQGAYEQYF. CDR3 nucleotide sequence: TGTGCCACCCGTCAGGGGGCCTACGAGCAGTACTTC.

This chain joins TRBV2 and TRBJ1-1; no clear D. This CDR3 contains 13 residues. Trimming took off 8 bases at V and 5 bases at J, with 15 bases between the two ends. Germline CDR1 SNHLY, CDR2 FYNNEI. The CDR3 region has the DNA TGTGCCAGCCGAAGGACCGGGCTTACTGAAGCTTTCTTT. Its translation: CASRRTGLTEAFF.

V and J are TRBV7-8 and TRBJ2-7; the D gene could be TRBD1 or TRBD2 (7 bases each). Germline CDR1 and CDR2: SGHVS and FQNEAQ. Trimming took off 5 bases at V and 4 bases at J, with 21 bases between the two ends. There are 16 residues in the CDR3. The CDR3 DNA reads as TGTGCCAGCAGCGGAGGGGGCTGGGCGGGGGCTTACGAGCAGTACTTC. Its protein product is CASSGGGWAGAYEQYF.

This clonotype has only a few counts. The rearrangement joins TRBV6-5 to TRBJ2-1, with D possibly being TRBD1 (5 bases). The CDR3 consists of 14 residues. Looked up from germline, CDR1 is MNHEY and CDR2 is SVGAGI. V lost 2 bases to trimming and J lost 7 bases, with 12 bases between them. The CDR3: CASSYQDKINEQFF. CDR3 sequence (DNA): TGTGCCAGCAGTTACCAGGACAAGATAAATGAGCAGTTCTTC.

The rearrangement joins TRBV23-1 to TRBJ1-3, with D uncertain. TRBV23-1 is an open reading frame, and its role is uncertain. CDR3 length: 13 amino acids. V shed 3 bases and J shed 7 bases, with 10 bases lying between them. The CDR3 nucleotides are TGCGCCAGCAGTCATGTGGGGTTTAACACCATATATTTT. It is translated as CASSHVGFNTIYF.